This T cell receptor beta chain was captured in a study of T cell responses to AZD1222 COVID-19 vaccine. There are a few counts of this clone. Its antigen is undetermined. Study conclusions and caveats: Donors were chiefly white British, with a greater number of females, and clonal diversity was perhaps underestimated. Within unmutated variant regions lay the reported targets of nearly half of spike-specific TCRs.

V lost 0 bases and J lost 6, with 11 bases in between. Per the germline V gene, CDR1 is SGHTA and CDR2 is FQGNSA. There are 14 residues in the CDR3. The assay was immunoSEQ multiplex PCR, and TCRdb's table has in-frame clones only and misses some. The data contain about 110,000 clones, 70% to 90% of them singletons. The starting material was peripheral blood, obtained 28 days after the second AZD1222 dose. This sequence originates from an adult who received the AZD1222 COVID-19 vaccine. J is TRBJ2-5 and V is TRBV7-2; the D call may be TRBD1 or TRBD2 (6 bases each). CDR3 sequence (DNA): TGTGCCAGCAGCTTAGCGGGGGGCTCGAAGACCCAGTACTTC. This encodes CASSLAGGSKTQYF.